This is a list of T cell receptor beta chains from one sample in a study of brain T cells in children with intractable seizures. Generated by immunoSEQ multiplex PCR, the TCRdb table keeps only in-frame clones and is missing some. The sample has under 150,000 clones; 90% to 95% are singletons. This sample comprised peripheral blood, obtained at surgery. The receptors here all came from a boy under three years old with hemimegalencephaly and intractable seizures. Both conserved end residues are part of each CDR3. The D gene is left open where the match is weak. A row's size may be missing; if present it is once, few, many or a size class.

d_gene	v_gene	j_gene	abundance	CDR3aa	CDR3nt
-	TRBV5-1	TRBJ1-2	-	CASSFSPDGGYTF	TGCGCCAGCAGCTTCTCCCCGGACGGGGGCTACACCTTC
-	TRBV15	TRBJ1-5	-	CATSRDLAGPQHF	TGTGCCACCAGCAGAGATTTGGCTGGGCCCCAGCATTTT
-	TRBV5-1	TRBJ2-6	-	CASSHGWGAGANVLTF	TGCGCCAGCAGCCACGGGTGGGGGGCTGGGGCCAACGTCCTGACTTTC
TRBD2	TRBV5-4	TRBJ2-1	-	CASSAAGGHNEQFF	TGTGCCAGCAGCGCAGCGGGAGGGCACAATGAGCAGTTCTTC
-	TRBV10-3	TRBJ2-3	-	CAISSSTDTQYF	TGTGCCATCAGTTCTAGCACAGATACGCAGTATTTT
TRBD2	TRBV19	TRBJ2-1	-	CASSTGLAGPLGDEQFF	TGTGCCAGTAGTACGGGACTAGCGGGGCCACTTGGGGATGAGCAGTTCTTC
-	TRBV6-5	TRBJ2-1	-	CASSYWEGGDNEQFF	TGTGCCAGCAGTTACTGGGAGGGGGGGGACAATGAGCAGTTCTTC
-	TRBV14	TRBJ1-1	-	CASSEWNTEAFF	TGTGCCAGCAGCGAGTGGAACACTGAAGCTTTCTTT
-	TRBV3-1/TRBV3-2	TRBJ2-1	-	CASSQSTRVVYNEQFF	TGTGCCAGCAGCCAAAGTACGAGGGTCGTATACAATGAGCAGTTCTTC
-	TRBV5-1	TRBJ2-7	-	CASSLGAGRLDEQYF	TGCGCCAGCAGCTTGGGGGCAGGGCGGTTAGACGAGCAGTACTTC
-	TRBV19	TRBJ1-6	few	CASTHSGGQGNSPLHF	TGTGCCAGTACCCACTCGGGAGGGCAGGGAAATTCACCCCTCCACTTT
TRBD2	TRBV28	TRBJ2-1	-	CASSLGGRAFREQFF	TGTGCCAGCAGTTTAGGCGGGAGGGCATTTCGGGAGCAGTTCTTC
-	TRBV7-9	TRBJ1-1	few	CASSFGSTEAFF	TGTGCCAGCAGCTTTGGGAGCACTGAAGCTTTCTTT
-	TRBV28	TRBJ1-2	few	CASRPGQNLHGYTF	TGTGCCAGCAGACCTGGACAGAACTTACATGGCTACACCTTC
-	TRBV24-1	TRBJ1-1	-	CATSDEANTEAFF	TGTGCCACCAGTGACGAGGCGAACACTGAAGCTTTCTTT
TRBD2	TRBV29-1	TRBJ2-2	-	CSVLVVRGVNTGELFF	TGCAGCGTCCTCGTCGTACGGGGGGTGAACACCGGGGAGCTGTTTTTT
-	TRBV19	TRBJ1-3	once	CASSIDADSGNTIYF	TGTGCCAGTAGTATAGATGCAGACTCTGGAAACACCATATATTTT